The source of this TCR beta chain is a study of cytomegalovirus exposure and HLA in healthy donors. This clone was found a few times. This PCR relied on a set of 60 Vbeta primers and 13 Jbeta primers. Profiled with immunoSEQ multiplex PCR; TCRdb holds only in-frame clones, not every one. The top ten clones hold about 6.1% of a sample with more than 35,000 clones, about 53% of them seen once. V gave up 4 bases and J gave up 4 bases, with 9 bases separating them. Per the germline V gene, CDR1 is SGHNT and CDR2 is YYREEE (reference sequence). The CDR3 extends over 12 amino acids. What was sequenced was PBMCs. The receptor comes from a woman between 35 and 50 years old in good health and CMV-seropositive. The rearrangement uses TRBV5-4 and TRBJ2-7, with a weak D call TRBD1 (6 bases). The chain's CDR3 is CASSKTGYEQYF. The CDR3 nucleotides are TGTGCCAGCAGCAAAACAGGGTACGAGCAGTACTTC.